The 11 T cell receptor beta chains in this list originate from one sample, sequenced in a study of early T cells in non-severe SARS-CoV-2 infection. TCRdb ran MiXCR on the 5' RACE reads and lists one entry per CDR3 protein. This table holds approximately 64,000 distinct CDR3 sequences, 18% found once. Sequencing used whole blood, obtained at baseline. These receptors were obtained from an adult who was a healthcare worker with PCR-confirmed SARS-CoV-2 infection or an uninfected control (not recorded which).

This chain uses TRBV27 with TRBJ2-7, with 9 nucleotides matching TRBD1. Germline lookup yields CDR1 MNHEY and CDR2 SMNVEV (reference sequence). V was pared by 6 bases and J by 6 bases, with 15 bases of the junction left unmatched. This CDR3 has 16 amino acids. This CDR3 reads CASRDIGTGYATEQYF. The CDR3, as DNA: TGTGCCAGCAGAGACATCGGGACAGGGTATGCAACCGAGCAGTACTTC.

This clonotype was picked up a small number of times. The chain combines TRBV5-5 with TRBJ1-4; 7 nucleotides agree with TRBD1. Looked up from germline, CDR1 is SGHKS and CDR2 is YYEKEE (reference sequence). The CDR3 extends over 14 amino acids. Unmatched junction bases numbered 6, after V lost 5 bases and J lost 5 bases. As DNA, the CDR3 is TGTGCCAGCAGATTTTCGACAGGGAATGAAAAACTGTTTTTT. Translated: CASRFSTGNEKLFF.

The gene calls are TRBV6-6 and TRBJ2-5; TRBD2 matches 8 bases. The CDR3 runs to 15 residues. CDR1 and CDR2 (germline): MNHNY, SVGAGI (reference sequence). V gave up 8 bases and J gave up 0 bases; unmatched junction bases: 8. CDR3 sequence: CASLRASGYQETQYF. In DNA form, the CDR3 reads TGTGCCAGCCTCCGGGCTAGCGGGTACCAAGAGACCCAGTACTTC.

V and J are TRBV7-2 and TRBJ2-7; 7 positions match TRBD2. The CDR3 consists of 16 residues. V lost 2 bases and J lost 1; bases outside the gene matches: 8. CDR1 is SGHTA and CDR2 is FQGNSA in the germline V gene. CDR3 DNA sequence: TGTGCCAGCAGCTTACCCGTAGCGGGCCATTCCTACGAGCAGTACTTC. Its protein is CASSLPVAGHSYEQYF.

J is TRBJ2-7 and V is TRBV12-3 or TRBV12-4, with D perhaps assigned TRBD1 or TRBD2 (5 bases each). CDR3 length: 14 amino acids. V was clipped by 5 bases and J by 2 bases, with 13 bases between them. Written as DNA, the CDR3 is TGTGCCAGCAGTAACCGGGACGGTCCCTACGAGCAGTACTTC. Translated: CASSNRDGPYEQYF.

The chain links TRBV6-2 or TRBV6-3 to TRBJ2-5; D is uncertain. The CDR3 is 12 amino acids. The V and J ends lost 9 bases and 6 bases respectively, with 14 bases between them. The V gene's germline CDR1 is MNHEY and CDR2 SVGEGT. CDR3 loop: CARGQSSKTQYF. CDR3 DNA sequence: TGTGCCAGAGGGCAATCTTCGAAGACCCAGTACTTC.

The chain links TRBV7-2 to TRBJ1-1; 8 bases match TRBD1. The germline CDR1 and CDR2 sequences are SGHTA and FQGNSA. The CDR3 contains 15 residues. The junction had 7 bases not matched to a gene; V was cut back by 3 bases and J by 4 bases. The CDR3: CASSLDRVAGTEAFF. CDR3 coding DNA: TGTGCCAGCAGCTTGGACAGGGTGGCGGGCACTGAAGCTTTCTTT.

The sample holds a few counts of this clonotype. The CDR3 protein is CASSLGGTFGYEQYF. CDR3 bases: TGTGCCAGCAGCTTAGGGGGTACTTTCGGTTACGAGCAGTACTTC. The rearrangement uses TRBV11-2 and TRBJ2-7, with no clear D. V was clipped by 1 base and J by 4 bases, with 14 bases between them. The germline gives CDR1 SGHAT, CDR2 FQNNGV. There are 15 residues in the CDR3.

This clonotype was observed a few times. The CDR3 sequence is CASRGVNEKLFF. The CDR3 nucleotides read TGCGCCAGCCGGGGGGTGAATGAAAAACTGTTTTTT. The chain links TRBV10-2 to TRBJ1-4; perhaps TRBD1 as D (5 bases). Trimming shortened V by 8 bases and J by 5 bases, and 9 bases separated the two germline ends. Looked up from germline, CDR1 is WSHSY and CDR2 is SAAADI. The CDR3 length is 12 residues.

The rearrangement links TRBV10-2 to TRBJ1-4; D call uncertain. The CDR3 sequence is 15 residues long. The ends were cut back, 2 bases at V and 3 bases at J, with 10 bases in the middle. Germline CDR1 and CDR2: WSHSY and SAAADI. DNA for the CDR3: TGCGCCAGCAGTGAGGGGAGTTGGGCTAATGAAAAACTGTTTTTT. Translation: CASSEGSWANEKLFF.

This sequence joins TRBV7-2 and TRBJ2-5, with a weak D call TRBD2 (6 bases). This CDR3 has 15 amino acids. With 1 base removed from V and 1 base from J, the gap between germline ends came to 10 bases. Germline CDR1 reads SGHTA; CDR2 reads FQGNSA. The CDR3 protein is CASSLGTTGQETQYF. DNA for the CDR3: TGTGCCAGCAGCTTAGGGACTACGGGCCAAGAGACCCAGTACTTC.